The next 19 T cell receptor beta chains were all read from a single sample in a study of blood T cell repertoires in COVID-19. Only in-frame clones appear in the TCRdb table, and some are missing; sequencing was by immunoSEQ multiplex PCR. The repertoire has 130,000 to 150,000 clones, around 87% of them found once; the top ten carry more than 4%. What was sequenced was peripheral blood. These receptors came from a woman aged 40 to 50 with acute or convalescent COVID-19.

The chain combines TRBV11-2 with TRBJ2-5; the match to TRBD2 covers 10 bases. The V and J ends lost 2 bases and 7 bases, in that order; junction bases with no gene match: 10. The CDR3 spans 16 residues. CDR1 is SGHAT and CDR2 is FQNNGV in the germline V gene. In DNA form, the CDR3 reads TGTGCCAGCAGCTTAAGGGTAGCGGGGGGAAAAGGGACCCAGTACTTC. This codes for CASSLRVAGGKGTQYF.

V and J are TRBV2 and TRBJ1-1, with TRBD1 identical over 10 bases. The V gene's germline CDR1 is SNHLY and CDR2 FYNNEI. The CDR3 extends over 15 amino acids. The V gene end was trimmed by 2 bases and the J gene end by 5 bases; junction bases not matched to a gene: 5. The CDR3 loop is CASSEWGTGETEAFF. CDR3 DNA: TGTGCCAGCAGTGAATGGGGGACAGGGGAGACTGAAGCTTTCTTT.

J is TRBJ1-6 and V is TRBV11-2, with D uncertain. The germline V gene encodes CDR1 SGHAT and CDR2 FQNNGV. The CDR3 is 15 residues long. Trimming cost V 0 bases and J 10 bases, with 13 bases left between them. The chain's CDR3 is CASSLERGLGSPLHF. CDR3 DNA: TGTGCCAGCAGCTTAGAAAGAGGGCTAGGATCACCCCTCCACTTT.

The chain employs TRBV3-1 (or the pseudogene TRBV3-2) and TRBJ1-1; D gene uncertain. V lost 3 bases and J 6 bases, leaving 8 bases between the germline ends. Germline V gene sequence: CDR1 LGHDT, CDR2 YNNKEL (reference sequence). The CDR3 has 12 amino acids. CDR3 sequence reads: CASSHPGSEAFF. The CDR3, as DNA: TGTGCCAGCAGCCACCCAGGTTCTGAAGCTTTCTTT.

Notes on this clone: An end of the junction differs from the germline gene, which may be a read error. The V call is TRBV7-7, the J call TRBJ1-6; D uncertain. Germline V gives CDR1 SSHAT, CDR2 FNYEAQ (reference sequence). CDR3 length equals 13 residues. DNA for the CDR3: TGTGCTAGCAGCAGCAGCCCGGGGTCACCCCTCCACTTT. The encoded protein is CASSSSPGSPLHF.

Only one count was recorded for this clone. This sequence joins TRBV6-2 or TRBV6-3 and TRBJ2-7; TRBD2 matches 8 bases. The J segment lost 9 bases and the V segment lost 5 bases, leaving 3 bases of the junction unmatched. The CDR3 loop spans 11 amino acids. The germline gives CDR1 MNHEY, CDR2 SVGEGT. The CDR3 sequence is CASSGAGGQYF. The CDR3 coding sequence is TGTGCCAGCAGTGGGGCGGGAGGGCAGTACTTC.

This sequence joins TRBV7-2 and TRBJ1-2; D unclear. Germline V lookup: CDR1 SGHTA, CDR2 FQGNSA. The CDR3 contains 12 residues. Trimming removed 1 base at V and 6 bases at J, with 6 bases between. The CDR3 nucleotides are TGTGCCAGCAGCTTAGATCGAGATGGCTACACCTTC. It translates to CASSLDRDGYTF.

The chain recombines TRBV6-5 with TRBJ1-2; weak D call: TRBD1 (5 bases). V was trimmed by 7 bases and J by 3 bases, leaving 6 bases between them. The length of the CDR3 is 11 residues. Per the germline V gene, CDR1 is MNHEY and CDR2 is SVGAGI. As DNA, the CDR3 is TGTGCCAGCAAAGGGGACTATGGCTACACCTTC. This codes for CASKGDYGYTF.

The chain employs TRBV29-1 and TRBJ2-7; 14 bases line up with TRBD2. The CDR3 spans 16 residues. Trimming took 0 bases from V and 4 from J; bases not matched to a gene: 5. Germline-derived CDR1 and CDR2 are SQVTM and ANQGSEA. The CDR3 protein is CSVEETSGRGSYEQYF. CDR3 bases: TGCAGCGTTGAAGAGACTAGCGGGAGGGGTTCATACGAGCAGTACTTC.

The chain couples TRBV9 to TRBJ2-7; the D gene is possibly TRBD1 (5 bases). Per germline, CDR1 SGDLS and CDR2 YYNGEE. V dropped 0 bases and J dropped 6 bases, with 10 bases sitting between them. The CDR3 totals 13 residues. CDR3 bases: TGTGCCAGCAGCGTAGAGGCAGGGATCGAGCAGTACTTC. The encoded protein is CASSVEAGIEQYF.

There are a few counts of this clone. The chain has TRBV6-1 and TRBJ2-7, with 12 bases matching TRBD2. The CDR3 extends over 20 amino acids. The ends lost 3 bases at V and 2 bases at J; junction bases unmatched: 17. From germline, CDR1 is MNHNS and CDR2 SASEGT. The CDR3 DNA follows: TGTGCCAGCAGTGAGACTGTTGGACTAGCGGGATATTACCGGACCTACGAGCAGTACTTC. Amino acids: CASSETVGLAGYYRTYEQYF.

This chain's CDR3 is CASSFRGNTEAFF. The CDR3 nucleotides read TGTGCCAGCAGTTTCAGGGGGAACACTGAAGCTTTCTTT. The chain has TRBV28 and TRBJ1-1; TRBD1 might be the D (6 bases). V was clipped by 3 bases and J by 1 base, with 6 bases between them. Germline V gene lookup returns CDR1 MDHEN and CDR2 SYDVKM. This CDR3 is 13 amino acids long.

This clone appeared once. This chain links TRBV29-1 with TRBJ1-2; TRBD1 matches at 8 bases. This CDR3 is built from 14 residues. V dropped 0 bases and J dropped 8; count of bases not matched to a gene: 8. The germline gives CDR1 SQVTM, CDR2 ANQGSEA. In DNA, the CDR3 is TGCAGCGTTGAAGAGGACAGGGTGAGTCGAGGCTACACCTTC. This gives the protein CSVEEDRVSRGYTF. The full variable domain, rest sourced from reference TRBV29-1 and TRBJ1-2, is SAVISQKPSRDICQRGTSLTIQCQVDSQVTMMFWYRQQPGQSLTLIATANQGSEATYESGFVIDKFPISRPNLTFSTLTVSNMSPEDSSIYLCSVEEDRVSRGYTFGSGTRLTVV.

The rearrangement joins TRBV6-5 to TRBJ2-4; 8 nucleotides match TRBD1. CDR3 length equals 14 residues. V lost 7 bases and J lost 6; bases outside the gene matches: 8. The V gene's germline CDR1 is MNHEY and CDR2 SVGAGI. The CDR3 nucleotides read TGTGCCAGCACCGGACAGGGCCTCAGAAACATTCAGTACTTC. Translating gives CASTGQGLRNIQYF.

The V call is TRBV9, the J call TRBJ1-4, with TRBD1 matching over 7 bases. Trimming at V came to 1 base and at J to 10 bases, leaving 7 bases not matched to a gene. The CDR3 runs to 14 residues. Germline CDR1 SGDLS, CDR2 YYNGEE. CDR3 in amino acids: CASSVKGADGKLFF. CDR3 in DNA: TGTGCCAGCAGCGTAAAGGGGGCCGACGGAAAACTGTTTTTT.

The chain employs TRBV29-1 and TRBJ2-1; the match to TRBD1 covers 8 bases. Germline V gene data show CDR1 as SQVTM and CDR2 as ANQGSEA. The CDR3 contains 15 residues. Unmatched junction bases numbered 6, after V lost 5 bases and J lost 0 bases. The chain's CDR3 is CSVLGQESSYNEQFF. The DNA of the CDR3 is TGCAGCGTTTTGGGACAGGAGAGCTCCTACAATGAGCAGTTCTTC.

The chain is built from TRBV10-3 and TRBJ1-2; no reliable D call. Germline V lookup: CDR1 ENHRY, CDR2 SYGVKD. V was pared by 4 bases and J by 9 bases, with 15 bases between. This CDR3 is built from 13 residues. The CDR3 bases are TGTGCCATCAGTGGGTCCCGTATTGAGCGCTACACCTTC. Protein: CAISGSRIERYTF.

The chain employs TRBV24-1 and TRBJ2-1; 9 nucleotides match TRBD2. Germline-derived CDR1 and CDR2 are KGHDR and SFDVKD. With V trimmed by 10 bases and J by 7 bases, 7 bases remained unmatched. The CDR3 is 13 residues long. CDR3 sequence reads: CATQRGERNEQFF. DNA for the CDR3: TGTGCCACTCAGCGGGGGGAACGGAATGAGCAGTTCTTC.

In its sample, this clone was seen once. The rearrangement joins TRBV7-3 to TRBJ2-2, with a weak D call TRBD2 (6 bases). The CDR3 spans 18 residues. Germline lookup yields CDR1 SGHTA and CDR2 FQGTGA. The V end lost 0 bases, the J end lost 0 bases, and 14 bases lay between the germline ends. CDR3 loop: CASSLTGARDSNTGELFF. In nucleotides, the CDR3 is TGTGCCAGCAGCTTAACGGGAGCCCGGGACTCGAACACCGGGGAGCTGTTTTTT.